The sequence of this T cell receptor beta chain was determined in a study of post-analysis software for immune sequencing data. Study details: The courses of disease that were included comprised relapsing-remitting, secondary progressive and progressive-relapsing multiple sclerosis.

Study-level results: Strong co-clustering by F measure was evident for samples that had been prepared in the same batch. A few TRBV segments occurring more often in patients than controls included TRBV5-6, TRBV5-1 and TRBV20-1. Patients with multiple sclerosis recorded significantly lower normalized Chao1 diversity than controls, the study found.

This clonotype was recorded a few times. No antigen is known for it. The germline V and J ends were trimmed by 7 bases and 5 bases, with 12 bases remaining between them. The CDR3 runs to 11 residues. Germline CDR1 SQVTM, CDR2 ANQGSEA. The TCR beta cDNA libraries carried unique molecular identifiers. Input amounts of about 0.85 to 11 million T cells were used. These gave approximately 500,000 cDNA molecules, so each molecule approximated one T cell. Each CDR3 protein is one row after TCRdb ran MiXCR on the PCR reads. The sample carries some 370,000 distinct CDR3 sequences, about a third recorded once. The receptor was derived from a girl between 5 and 17 years old with multiple sclerosis. The source material was blood. The chain is built from TRBV29-1 and TRBJ2-7; maybe TRBD2 (6 bases). CDR3 loop: CSAGGLHEQYF. The CDR3 DNA follows: TGCAGCGCCGGGGGTCTCCACGAGCAGTACTTC.